This TCR beta chain appears in the sequencing data of a study of blood T cell repertoires in COVID-19. Background on the study: Both acute and convalescent COVID-19 samples were obtained from the United States, Italy and Spain. The cDNA or gDNA used as material had been derived from T cells, B-cell-depleted T cells, or PBMCs.

Allocation to cohorts depended on clinical history reported by the participants. In the original workflow: How many nucleated cells were present was estimated from reference gene primer amplification. Clones were read by immunoSEQ multiplex PCR, and TCRdb kept only the in-frame ones, dropping some. The V and J calls and clone size were taken over from that table, and D and trimming were inferred from the DNA. The top ten clones hold roughly 17% of a sample with fewer than 200,000 clones, almost 80% of them seen once. The specimen sequenced was PBMCs or T cells enriched from blood (not recorded which). This TCR derives from a woman aged 45 to 65 who had recovered from COVID-19.

The DNA for the CDR3 is TGTGCCAGCAGCGAGACAGGGGGCCAGTCTGAAGCTTTCTTT. Its translation: CASSETGGQSEAFF. The chain employs TRBV9 and TRBJ1-1, with 10 bases matching TRBD1. Germline V gene sequence: CDR1 SGDLS, CDR2 YYNGEE. V lost 3 bases, J lost 6 bases, and 5 bases stayed unmatched. This CDR3 has 14 amino acids.